These T cell receptor beta chains were read from a single sample in a study of cytomegalovirus exposure and HLA in healthy donors. Measured with immunoSEQ multiplex PCR; TCRdb has only the in-frame clones, and not every one. The sample holds about 110,000 clones. Sequenced material: PBMCs. These TCRs come from a man younger than 30 in good health and CMV-seronegative. Each CDR3 is given with its conserved first and last residue. D genes are given only for firm matches.

.	TRBV27	TRBJ2-3	TGTGCCAGCAAGCGCGCCGCAGGGGGGGATACGCAGTATTTT	CASKRAAGGDTQYF
.	TRBV7-9	TRBJ2-1	TGTGCCAGCAGTACTGCCACCGCTGAGCAGTTCTTC	CASSTATAEQFF
TRBD1	TRBV19	TRBJ1-1	TGTGCCAGTACCAAACTCGGGACAGGGGTTGAAGCTTTCTTT	CASTKLGTGVEAFF
.	TRBV29-1	TRBJ1-1	TGCAGCGCCGGAAGCGGTGTCGAAGCTTTCTTT	CSAGSGVEAFF
TRBD2	TRBV6-5	TRBJ2-7	TGTGCCAGCAGTCCGGGGGGTGTCTACGAGCAGTACTTC	CASSPGGVYEQYF
TRBD1	TRBV7-6	TRBJ2-7	TGTGCCAGCAGCCCGGGACAGATATATTACGAGCAGTACTTC	CASSPGQIYYEQYF
TRBD1	TRBV7-6	TRBJ2-5	TGTGCCAGCAGCTTAGGGGAGACAGGGATCGGAGAGACCCAGTACTTC	CASSLGETGIGETQYF
TRBD1	TRBV11-2	TRBJ1-2	TGTGCCAGCAGCAAGACAGGGGGCGCGAATGGCTACACCTTC	CASSKTGGANGYTF
.	TRBV14	TRBJ1-2	TGTGCCAGCAGCCAGTACAGGGTGGAGGATGGCTACACCTTC	CASSQYRVEDGYTF
TRBD1	TRBV18	TRBJ1-1	TGTGCCAGCTCACCCATACAGGGGGCAGAAGCTTTCTTT	CASSPIQGAEAFF
TRBD2	TRBV27	TRBJ2-7	TGTGCCAGCAGTACTAGCGGGACCCGCGAGCAGTACTTC	CASSTSGTREQYF
TRBD1	TRBV5-1	TRBJ1-4	TGCGCCAGCAGCTTACAGGGGGGAGAAGAAAAACTGTTTTTT	CASSLQGGEEKLFF
.	TRBV6-1	TRBJ1-2	TGTGCCAGCAGTGAACCGGCCCGTCGGGACTATGGCTACACCTTC	CASSEPARRDYGYTF
.	TRBV9	TRBJ2-6	TGTGCCAGCAGCGTCGCTGGGGCCAACGTCCTGACTTTC	CASSVAGANVLTF
.	TRBV30	TRBJ1-6	TGTGCCTGGAGTGTAGAGGGATTCCTCTCACCCCTCCACTTT	CAWSVEGFLSPLHF
TRBD1	TRBV19	TRBJ1-3	TGTGCCAGCAGGGGGCTCAGCTCTGGAAACACCATATATTTT	CASRGLSSGNTIYF